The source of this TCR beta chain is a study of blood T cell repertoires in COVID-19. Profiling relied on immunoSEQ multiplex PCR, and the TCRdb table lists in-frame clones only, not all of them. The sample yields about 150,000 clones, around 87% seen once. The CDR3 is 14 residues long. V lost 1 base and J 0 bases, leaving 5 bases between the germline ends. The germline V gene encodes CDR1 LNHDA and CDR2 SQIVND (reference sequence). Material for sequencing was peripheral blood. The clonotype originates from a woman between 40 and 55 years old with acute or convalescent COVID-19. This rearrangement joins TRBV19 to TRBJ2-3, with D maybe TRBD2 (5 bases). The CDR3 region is CASSIAGSTDTQYF. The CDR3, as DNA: TGTGCCAGTAGTATAGCGGGAAGCACAGATACGCAGTATTTT.